This TCR beta chain was found in a study of control samples from healthy donors and cancer patients. The sample holds one count of this clone. Deletions cut 7 bases from V and 6 bases from J, with 13 bases between. This CDR3 is built from 13 residues. CDR1 and CDR2 (germline): LNHDA, SQIVND (reference sequence). Only in-frame clones appear in the TCRdb table, and some are missing; sequencing was by immunoSEQ multiplex PCR. This sample has about 150,000 clones, with about 94% found just once. The chain recombines TRBV19 with TRBJ1-5; D is possibly TRBD1 (5 bases). The receptor's source is a man in his forties in good health. The specimen was blood. DNA of the CDR3: TGTGCCAGTACCCGAGGGGAGGCTCAGCCCCAGCATTTT. This translates into CASTRGEAQPQHF.